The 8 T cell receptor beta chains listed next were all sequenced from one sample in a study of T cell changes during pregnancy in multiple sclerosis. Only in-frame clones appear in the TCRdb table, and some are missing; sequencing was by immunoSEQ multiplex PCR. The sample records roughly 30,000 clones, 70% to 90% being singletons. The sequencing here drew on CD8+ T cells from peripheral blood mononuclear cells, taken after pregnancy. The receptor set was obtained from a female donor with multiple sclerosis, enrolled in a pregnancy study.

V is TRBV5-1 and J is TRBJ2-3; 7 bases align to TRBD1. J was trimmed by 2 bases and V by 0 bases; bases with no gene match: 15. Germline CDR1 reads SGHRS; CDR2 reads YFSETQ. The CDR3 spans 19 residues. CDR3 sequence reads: CASSLGGSLTGPNTDTQYF. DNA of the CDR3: TGCGCCAGCAGCTTGGGGGGATCCTTGACAGGGCCCAACACAGATACGCAGTATTTT.

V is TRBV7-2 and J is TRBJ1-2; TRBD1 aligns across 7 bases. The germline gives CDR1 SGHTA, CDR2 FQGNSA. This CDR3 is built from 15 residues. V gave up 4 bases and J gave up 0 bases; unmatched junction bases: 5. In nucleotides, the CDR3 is TGTGCCAGCAGCTCCGACAGGGTAGCTAACTATGGCTACACCTTC. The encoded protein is CASSSDRVANYGYTF.

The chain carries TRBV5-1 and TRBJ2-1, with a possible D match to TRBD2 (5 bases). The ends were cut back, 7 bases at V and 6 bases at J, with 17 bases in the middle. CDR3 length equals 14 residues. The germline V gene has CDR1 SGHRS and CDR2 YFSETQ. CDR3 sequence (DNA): TGCGCCAGCGCCTCGGTGTCCGGGGTCAATGAGCAGTTCTTC. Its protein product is CASASVSGVNEQFF.

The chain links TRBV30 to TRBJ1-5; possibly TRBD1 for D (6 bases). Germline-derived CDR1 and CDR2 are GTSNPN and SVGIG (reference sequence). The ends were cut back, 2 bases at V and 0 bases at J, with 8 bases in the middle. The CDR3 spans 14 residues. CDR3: CAWSLGASNQPQHF. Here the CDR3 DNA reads TGTGCCTGGAGTCTGGGGGCTAGCAATCAGCCCCAGCATTTT.

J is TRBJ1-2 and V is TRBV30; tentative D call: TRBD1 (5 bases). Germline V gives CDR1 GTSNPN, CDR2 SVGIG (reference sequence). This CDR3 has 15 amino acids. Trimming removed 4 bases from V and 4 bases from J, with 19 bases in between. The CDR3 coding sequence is TGTGCCTGGACCTTGACAGACAGAATTCTCTATGGCTACACCTTC. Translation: CAWTLTDRILYGYTF.

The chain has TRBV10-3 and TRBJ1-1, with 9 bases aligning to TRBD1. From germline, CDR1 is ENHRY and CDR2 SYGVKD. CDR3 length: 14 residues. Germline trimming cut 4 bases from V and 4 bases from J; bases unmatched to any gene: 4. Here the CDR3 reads CAISGTGETTEAFF. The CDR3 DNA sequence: TGTGCCATCAGTGGGACAGGGGAGACCACTGAAGCTTTCTTT.

CDR3 residues: CASSLIVSRMDNSPLHF. The CDR3 nucleotides are TGTGCCAGCAGCTTAATCGTGTCCAGAATGGATAATTCACCCCTCCACTTT. This chain links TRBV5-8 with TRBJ1-6, with D hard to call. The V and J ends lost 2 bases and 5 bases respectively, with 17 bases between them. There are 17 residues in the CDR3. The germline CDR1 and CDR2 sequences are SGHTS and YDEGEE.

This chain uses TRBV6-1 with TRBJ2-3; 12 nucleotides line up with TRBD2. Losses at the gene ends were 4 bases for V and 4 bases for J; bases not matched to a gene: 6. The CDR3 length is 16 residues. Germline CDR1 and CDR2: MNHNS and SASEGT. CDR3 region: CASSASGTSGPDTQYF. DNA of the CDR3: TGTGCCAGCAGTGCCTCCGGGACTAGCGGGCCAGATACGCAGTATTTT.